This T cell receptor (beta chain) was obtained from a study of shared clonotypes between healthy human individuals. HIV-negative, healthy adults without recent acute infections or vaccinations were the donors. The CDR3 runs 15 residues. The V gene's germline CDR1 is MNHEY and CDR2 SMNVEV (reference sequence). The V segment lost 5 bases and the J segment 0 bases; nucleotides outside the gene matches: 5. Sorted-subset replicate PCR reactions were performed with roughly 200 ng DNA, corresponding to roughly 30,000 T cell genomes. Profiled with immunoSEQ multiplex PCR; TCRdb holds only in-frame clones, not every one. Of around 2,000,000 clones in the sample, 90% to 95% were seen once.

The J gene is TRBJ2-3, the V gene TRBV27, with 7 nucleotides matching TRBD1. Specimen: naive CD4+ T cells sorted from blood. Subset in this sample: CD45RA+ positively selected. The sequence was obtained from a man aged 18 to 29 in good health. CDR3 region: CASSTGATSTDTQYF. CDR3 nucleotides: TGTGCCAGCAGTACAGGGGCCACTAGCACAGATACGCAGTATTTT.